Listed below are T cell receptor beta chains from one sample, sequenced in a study of T cell changes during pregnancy in multiple sclerosis. Here immunoSEQ multiplex PCR was the method, and the copy in TCRdb shows in-frame clones only, minus some. The sample consists of about 43,000 clones, roughly 90% of them appearing once. What was sequenced was PBMCs (not recorded whether the cells were cultured). These receptors were obtained from a female donor with multiple sclerosis, enrolled in a pregnancy study. CDR3s include the opening cysteine and the closing phenylalanine or tryptophan. D genes are given only for firm matches. A row's size may be missing; if present it is once, few, many or a size class.

TRBJ1-2 | TRBV6-6 | NA | NA | CASSYSRTAYGYTF | TGTGCCAGCAGTTACTCGCGGACAGCCTATGGCTACACCTTC
TRBJ1-4 | TRBV19 | once | NA | CASSRAGGYEKLFF | TGTGCCAGTAGTCGGGCTGGGGGGTATGAAAAACTGTTTTTT
TRBJ2-5 | TRBV9 | NA | TRBD2 | CASSLTSGSGETQYF | TGTGCCAGCAGCTTGACTAGCGGGAGCGGGGAGACCCAGTACTTC
TRBJ2-5 | TRBV28 | NA | TRBD2 | CASSFPAEGGAGRETQYF | TGTGCCAGCAGTTTTCCGGCAGAGGGAGGGGCGGGGCGAGAGACCCAGTACTTC
TRBJ1-4 | TRBV7-9 | NA | TRBD1 | CASSLGDRGLTNEKLFF | TGTGCCAGCAGCTTAGGGGACAGGGGGCTGACTAATGAAAAACTGTTTTTT
TRBJ1-1 | TRBV5-1 | NA | TRBD1 | CASQGGTGNTEAFF | TGCGCCAGCCAGGGGGGCACAGGGAACACTGAAGCCTTCTTT
TRBJ2-5 | TRBV5-4 | NA | TRBD2 | CASSPGLADFQETQYF | TGTGCCAGCAGCCCAGGACTAGCGGATTTCCAAGAGACCCAGTACTTC
TRBJ2-5 | TRBV5-1 | once | NA | CASSSRVQETQYF | TGCGCCAGCAGCAGTAGGGTGCAAGAGACCCAGTACTTC
TRBJ2-1 | TRBV12-5 | NA | NA | CASGSGIYNEQFF | TGTGCTAGTGGTTCCGGGATTTACAATGAGCAGTTCTTC
TRBJ1-5 | TRBV6-1 | NA | NA | CASSERGSDQPQHF | TGTGCCAGCAGTGAAAGGGGATCCGATCAGCCCCAGCATTTT
TRBJ1-3 | TRBV7-8 | NA | TRBD1 | CASSLAGTGYSGNTIYF | TGTGCCAGCAGCTTAGCGGGGACAGGCTACTCTGGAAACACCATATATTTT
TRBJ2-7 | TRBV18 | NA | NA | CASSPMPGDYEQYF | TGTGCCAGCTCACCCATGCCGGGGGACTACGAGCAGTACTTC
TRBJ1-1 | TRBV5-1 | NA | NA | CASSLVGPSNLLNTEAFF | TGCGCCAGCAGCTTGGTGGGTCCTTCAAACCTTTTGAACACTGAAGCTTTCTTT
TRBJ2-5 | TRBV9 | few | TRBD2 | CASSVGIAGATETQYF | TGTGCCAGCAGCGTAGGGATAGCGGGAGCCACGGAGACCCAGTACTTC
TRBJ1-2 | TRBV4-3 | NA | TRBD1 | CASSQALAGGDGYTF | TGCGCCAGCAGCCAAGCTCTCGCAGGGGGCGACGGCTACACCTTC
TRBJ2-1 | TRBV7-2 | NA | TRBD2 | CASSPRAGGFSYNEQFF | TGTGCCAGCAGCCCAAGGGCGGGGGGATTCTCCTACAATGAGCAGTTCTTC
TRBJ2-7 | TRBV5-1 | few | TRBD1 | CASSPGTGNRYEQYF | TGCGCCAGCAGCCCTGGGACAGGGAACAGATACGAGCAGTACTTC
TRBJ2-1 | TRBV6-1 | few | TRBD2 | CASSEELAGGNEQFF | TGTGCCAGCAGTGAAGAACTAGCGGGAGGCAATGAGCAGTTCTTC
TRBJ2-1 | TRBV9 | once | NA | CASSVGGDSYNEQFF | TGTGCCAGCAGCGTAGGTGGGGACTCCTACAATGAGCAGTTCTTC
TRBJ1-1 | TRBV18 | NA | TRBD1 | CASSPGDRTEILNTEAFF | TGTGCCAGCTCACCAGGGGACAGGACGGAGATTTTGAACACTGAAGCTTTCTTT
TRBJ1-2 | TRBV2 | NA | NA | CASIRDKNYGYTF | TGTGCCAGCATCCGGGACAAAAACTATGGCTACACCTTC
TRBJ2-7 | TRBV27 | NA | NA | CASSLRPKTYEQYF | TGTGCCAGCAGTTTACGACCTAAAACCTACGAGCAGTACTTC